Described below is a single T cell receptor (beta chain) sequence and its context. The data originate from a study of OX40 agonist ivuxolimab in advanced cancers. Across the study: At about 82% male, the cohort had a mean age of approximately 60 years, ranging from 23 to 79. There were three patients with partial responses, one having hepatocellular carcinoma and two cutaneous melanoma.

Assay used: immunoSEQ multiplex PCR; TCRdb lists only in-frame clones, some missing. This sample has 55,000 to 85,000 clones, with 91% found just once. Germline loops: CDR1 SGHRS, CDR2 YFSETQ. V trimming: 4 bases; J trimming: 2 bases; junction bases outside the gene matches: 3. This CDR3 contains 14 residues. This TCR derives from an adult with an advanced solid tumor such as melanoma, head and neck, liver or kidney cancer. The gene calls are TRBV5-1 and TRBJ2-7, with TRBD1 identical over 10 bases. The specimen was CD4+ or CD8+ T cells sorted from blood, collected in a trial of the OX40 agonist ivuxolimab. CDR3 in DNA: TGCGCCAGCAGCGTAGACAGGGGGCCCTACGAGCAGTACTTC. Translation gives CASSVDRGPYEQYF. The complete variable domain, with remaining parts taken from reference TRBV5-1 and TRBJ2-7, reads KAGVTQTPRYLIKTRGQQVTLSCSPISGHRSVSWYQQTPGQGLQFLFEYFSETQRNKGNFPGRFSGRQFSNSRSEMNVSTLELGDSALYLCASSVDRGPYEQYFGPGTRLTVT.